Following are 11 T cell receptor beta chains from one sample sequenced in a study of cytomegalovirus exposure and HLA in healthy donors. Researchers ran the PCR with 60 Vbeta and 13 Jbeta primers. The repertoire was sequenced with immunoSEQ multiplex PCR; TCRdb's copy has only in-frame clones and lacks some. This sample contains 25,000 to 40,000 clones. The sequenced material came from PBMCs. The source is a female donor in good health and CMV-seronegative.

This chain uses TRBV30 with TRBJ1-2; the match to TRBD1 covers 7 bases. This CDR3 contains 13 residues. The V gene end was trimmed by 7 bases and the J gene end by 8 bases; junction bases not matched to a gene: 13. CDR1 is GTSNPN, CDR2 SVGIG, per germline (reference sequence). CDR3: CAFPPQGVGGYTF. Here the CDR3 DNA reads TGTGCCTTCCCCCCGCAGGGGGTCGGGGGCTACACCTTC.

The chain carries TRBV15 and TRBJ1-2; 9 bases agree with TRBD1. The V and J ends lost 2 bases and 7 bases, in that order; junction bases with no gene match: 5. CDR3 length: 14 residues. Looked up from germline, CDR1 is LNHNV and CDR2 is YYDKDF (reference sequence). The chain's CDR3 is CATSRTGGYGGYTF. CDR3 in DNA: TGTGCCACCAGCAGAACAGGGGGCTACGGTGGCTACACCTTC. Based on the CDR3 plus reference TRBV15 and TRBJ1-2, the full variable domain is DAMVIQNPRYQVTQFGKPVTLSCSQTLNHNVMYWYQQKSSQAPKLLFHYYDKDFNNEADTPDNFQSRRPNTSFCFLDIRSPGLGDTAMYLCATSRTGGYGGYTFGSGTRLTVV.

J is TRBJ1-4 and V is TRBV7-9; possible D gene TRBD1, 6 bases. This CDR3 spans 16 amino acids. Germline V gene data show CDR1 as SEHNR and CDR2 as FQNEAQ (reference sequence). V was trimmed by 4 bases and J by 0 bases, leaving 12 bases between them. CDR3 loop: CASSSTDRATNEKLFF. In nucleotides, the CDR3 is TGTGCCAGCAGCTCGACGGACAGAGCAACTAATGAAAAACTGTTTTTT.

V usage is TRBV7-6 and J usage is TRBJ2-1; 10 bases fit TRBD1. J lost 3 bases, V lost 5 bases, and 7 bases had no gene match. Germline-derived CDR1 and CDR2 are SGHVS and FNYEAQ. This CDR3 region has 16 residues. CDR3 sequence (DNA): TGTGCCAGCAGCCTAACTAGGGACAGGGGCTACAATGAGCAGTTCTTC. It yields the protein CASSLTRDRGYNEQFF.

The CDR3 nucleotides are TGTGCCAGCAGCCCCCAAGCAGGCAAGAACACCGGGGAGCTGTTTTTT. It translates to CASSPQAGKNTGELFF. The J gene is TRBJ2-2, the V gene TRBV9; D not resolved. The CDR3 runs 16 residues. CDR1 and CDR2 from the germline V gene are SGDLS and YYNGEE. V lost 4 bases and J 1 base, leaving 14 bases between the germline ends.

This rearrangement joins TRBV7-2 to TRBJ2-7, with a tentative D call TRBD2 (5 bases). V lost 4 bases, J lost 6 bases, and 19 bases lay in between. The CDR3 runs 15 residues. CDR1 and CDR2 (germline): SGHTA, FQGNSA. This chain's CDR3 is CASSSRLHRGFEQYF. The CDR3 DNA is TGTGCCAGCAGCTCCCGACTGCATCGGGGTTTCGAGCAGTACTTC.

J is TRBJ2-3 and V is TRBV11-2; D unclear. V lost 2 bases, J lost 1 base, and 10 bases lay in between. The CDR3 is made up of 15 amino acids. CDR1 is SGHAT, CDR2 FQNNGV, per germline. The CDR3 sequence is CASSLIRVRTDTQYF. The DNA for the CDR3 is TGTGCCAGCAGCTTAATACGGGTCCGCACAGATACGCAGTATTTT.

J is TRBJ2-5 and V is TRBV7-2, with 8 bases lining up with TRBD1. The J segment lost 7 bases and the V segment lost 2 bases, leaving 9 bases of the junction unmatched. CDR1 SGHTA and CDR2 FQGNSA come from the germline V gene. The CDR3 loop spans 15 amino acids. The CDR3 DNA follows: TGTGCCAGCAGCTTAAGGGGACAGGATAGGGCGACCCAGTACTTC. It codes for CASSLRGQDRATQYF.

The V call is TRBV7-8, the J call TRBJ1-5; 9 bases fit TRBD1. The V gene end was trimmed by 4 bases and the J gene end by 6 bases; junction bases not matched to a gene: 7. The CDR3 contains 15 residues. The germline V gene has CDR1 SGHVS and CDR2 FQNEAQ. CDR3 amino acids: CASSWTGVGGQPQHF. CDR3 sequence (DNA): TGTGCCAGCAGCTGGACAGGGGTTGGGGGTCAGCCCCAGCATTTT.

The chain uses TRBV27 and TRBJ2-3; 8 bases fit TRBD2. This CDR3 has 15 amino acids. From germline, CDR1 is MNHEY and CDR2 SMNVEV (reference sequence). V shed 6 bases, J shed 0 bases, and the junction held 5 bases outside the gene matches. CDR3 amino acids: CASSSGGRSTDTQYF. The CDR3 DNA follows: TGTGCCAGCAGCTCGGGGGGGAGGAGCACAGATACGCAGTATTTT.

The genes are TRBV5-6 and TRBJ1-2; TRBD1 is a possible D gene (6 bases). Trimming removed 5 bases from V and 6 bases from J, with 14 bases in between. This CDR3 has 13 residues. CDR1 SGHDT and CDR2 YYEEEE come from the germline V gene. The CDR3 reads CASRPSGVNGYTF. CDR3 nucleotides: TGTGCCAGCAGACCTTCAGGGGTAAATGGCTACACCTTC.